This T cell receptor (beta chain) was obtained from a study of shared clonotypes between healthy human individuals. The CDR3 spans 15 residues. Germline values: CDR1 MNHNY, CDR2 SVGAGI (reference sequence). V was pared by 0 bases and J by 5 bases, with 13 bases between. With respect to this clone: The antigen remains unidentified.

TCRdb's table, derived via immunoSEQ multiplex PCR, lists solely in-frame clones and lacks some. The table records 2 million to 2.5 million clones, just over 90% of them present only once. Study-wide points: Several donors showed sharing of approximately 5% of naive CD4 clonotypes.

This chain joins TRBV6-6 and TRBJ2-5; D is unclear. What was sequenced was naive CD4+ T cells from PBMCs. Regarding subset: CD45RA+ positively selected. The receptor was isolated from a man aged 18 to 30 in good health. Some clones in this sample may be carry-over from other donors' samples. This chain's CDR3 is CASSYSTLTAETQYF. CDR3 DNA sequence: TGTGCCAGCAGTTACTCGACCCTTACGGCGGAGACCCAGTACTTC.